The source of this T cell receptor beta chain is a study of CD8+ T cells in alopecia areata. Study information: A 6-month off-drug phase came after tofacitinib, which had lasted 6 to 18 months.

RNA extraction was followed by reverse transcription into cDNA, which acted as the sequencing template. Some clones are missing from TCRdb's copy, which holds only in-frame ones; the method was immunoSEQ multiplex PCR. The sample contains about 190,000 clones, around 60% of which appear only once. V gave up 4 bases and J gave up 6 bases, with 21 bases separating them. The CDR3 runs to 16 residues. Germline assignment: CDR1 KGHSH and CDR2 LQKENI. The treatment is: oral pan-JAK inhibitor, 5-10 mg twice daily. This clone was seen just once. Its antigen is still unknown. Study-wide points: It was observed that many expanded lesional clones persisted in scalp and blood during tofacitinib. Baseline CD8+ expansion's link to response remains uncertain, as there was one nonresponder. Administration of tofacitinib significantly diminished scalp clonality and expanded CD8+ clones within the top 100.

The specimen was CD4+ T cells sorted from blood, collected at week 4, from a patient treated with tofacitinib. The chain has TRBV18 and TRBJ1-1; D gene uncertain. This TCR came from a human donor with alopecia areata. Here the CDR3 reads CASSLVRSEALAEAFF. The DNA of the CDR3 is TGTGCCAGCTCACTAGTAAGGTCGGAGGCTTTAGCTGAAGCTTTCTTT.